The 17 T cell receptor beta chains listed next were all sequenced from one sample in a study of regulatory T cells in long-lasting Graves disease. Combining iRepertoire HTBI primers with Arm-PCR of CDR3 regions, the authors built TCR beta libraries. TCRdb redid the calling of the multiplex PCR reads with MiXCR, one entry per CDR3 protein. The data contain over 500,000 distinct CDR3 sequences, around 16% of them seen just once; the ten biggest clones take up approximately 12%. Specified time point: newly diagnosed GD, antithyroid drugs for less than 3 months. The TCR library used RNA extracted from PBMCs. This same sample was also part of a study on T cells in Graves' hyperthyroidism and ophthalmopathy.

Here the sequenced sample was peripheral blood mononuclear cells (PBMCs), taken at new diagnosis, from a patient treated with antithyroid drugs. All receptors come from a man younger than 30 with Graves disease.

The J gene is TRBJ2-7, the V gene TRBV27; a possible D gene is TRBD1 (5 bases). CDR1 and CDR2 from the germline V gene are MNHEY and SMNVEV (reference sequence). Trimming removed 6 bases at V and 2 bases at J, with 8 bases between. CDR3 size: 12 residues. CDR3: CASRGQTYEQYF. CDR3 sequence (DNA): TGTGCCAGCAGGGGGCAAACCTACGAGCAGTACTTC.

The sample holds many counts of this clonotype. The CDR3 sequence: CASSTPLDRGGYGYTF. The CDR3 DNA is TGTGCCAGCAGCACTCCCCTTGACAGGGGAGGTTATGGCTACACCTTC. The chain joins TRBV11-2 to TRBJ1-2; 8 bases are a match to TRBD1. Germline V CDR1 and CDR2: SGHAT, FQNNGV. CDR3 size: 16 residues. With V trimmed by 5 bases and J by 5 bases, 13 bases remained unmatched.

This clonotype was observed many times. The V and J genes are TRBV28 and TRBJ2-7; 7 bases map to TRBD2. The germline V gene has CDR1 MDHEN and CDR2 SYDVKM. V trimming: 7 bases; J trimming: 3 bases; junction bases outside the gene matches: 6. This CDR3 has 13 residues. In DNA form, the CDR3 reads TGTGCCAGCAAGTCGGGGGGTCACTACGAGCAGTACTTC. This codes for CASKSGGHYEQYF.

The V and J genes are TRBV4-1 and TRBJ2-7; TRBD1 agrees at 10 bases. Trimming at V came to 0 bases and at J to 4 bases, leaving 3 bases not matched to a gene. Germline values: CDR1 MGHRA, CDR2 YSYEKL. CDR3 length: 15 amino acids. CDR3 residues: CASSQDGTGVYEQYF. The CDR3 nucleotides are TGCGCCAGCAGCCAAGACGGGACAGGGGTTTACGAGCAGTACTTC.

In this sample, this clonotype turned up many times. V and J are TRBV6-2 or TRBV6-3 and TRBJ2-3; maybe TRBD2 (5 bases). V lost 2 bases, J lost 0 bases, and 12 bases lay in between. The CDR3 loop spans 16 amino acids. The germline gives CDR1 MNHEY, CDR2 SVGEGT. This chain's CDR3 is CASSYMRVTSTDTQYF. CDR3 in DNA: TGTGCCAGCAGTTACATGCGGGTTACTAGCACAGATACGCAGTATTTT.

This clonotype was seen many times. Here the CDR3 DNA reads TGTGCCAGCCCTCCCGGAGGAAATGAGCAGTTCTTC. Translating gives CASPPGGNEQFF. The J gene is TRBJ2-1, the V gene TRBV27, with D possibly being TRBD2 (5 bases). Germline lookup yields CDR1 MNHEY and CDR2 SMNVEV (reference sequence). This CDR3 has 12 amino acids. Trimming took 8 bases from V and 7 from J, leaving 12 bases between them.

This clonotype appeared a few times. This chain joins TRBV11-3 and TRBJ2-3, with D maybe TRBD2 (6 bases). There are 15 residues in the CDR3. CDR1 and CDR2 (germline): SGHNT, YENEEA. With 7 bases removed from V and 7 bases from J, the gap between germline ends came to 21 bases. CDR3 sequence reads: CASIRSRERWNTQYF. The CDR3 DNA reads as TGTGCCAGCATCCGAAGCCGGGAGAGGTGGAATACGCAGTATTTT.

In its sample, this clonotype was seen many times. The V call is TRBV29-1, the J call TRBJ2-1; 9 bases map to TRBD2. V trimming: 8 bases; J trimming: 6 bases; junction bases outside the gene matches: 8. CDR1 and CDR2 from the germline V gene are SQVTM and ANQGSEA. The length of the CDR3 is 13 residues. CDR3 DNA sequence: TGCAGCTTGGGACTAGCATCGGCCAATGAGCAGTTCTTC. It is translated as CSLGLASANEQFF.

This clonotype was seen a few times. V usage is TRBV5-5 and J usage is TRBJ1-5, with unresolved D. CDR3 size: 14 residues. Germline CDR1 reads SGHKS; CDR2 reads YYEKEE (reference sequence). V gave up 1 base and J gave up 6 bases, with 11 bases separating them. The chain's CDR3 is CASSLYGLGQPQHF. DNA of the CDR3: TGTGCCAGCAGCTTGTATGGGCTTGGTCAGCCCCAGCATTTT. Looking up the rest from reference TRBV5-5 and TRBJ1-5 gives the full variable domain: DAGVTQSPTHLIKTRGQQVTLRCSPISGHKSVSWYQQVLGQGPQFIFQYYEKEERGRGNFPDRFSARQFPNYSSELNVNALLLGDSALYLCASSLYGLGQPQHFGDGTRLSIL.

This clonotype was recorded many times. This rearrangement joins TRBV3-1 to TRBJ2-7; no clear D gene. CDR3 length equals 12 residues. Germline assignment: CDR1 LGHDT and CDR2 YNNKEL (reference sequence). Trimming shortened V by 6 bases and J by 5 bases, and 11 bases separated the two germline ends. The CDR3 DNA reads TGTGCCAGCAGTTTCGGCGATAACGAGCAGTACTTC. It encodes CASSFGDNEQYF.

This clonotype has a count of ten or more. The chain recombines TRBV5-1 with TRBJ2-7; no clear D gene. CDR1 is SGHRS, CDR2 YFSETQ, per germline. Trimming pared 0 bases from V and 2 bases from J, leaving 15 bases between. This CDR3 comprises 16 residues. Here the CDR3 reads CASSLGVTLYTYEQYF. As DNA, the CDR3 is TGCGCCAGCAGCTTGGGGGTTACGTTGTACACCTACGAGCAGTACTTC.

This clonotype was found once. The chain has TRBV20-1 and TRBJ2-5; 8 nucleotides line up with TRBD1. The ends lost 6 bases at V and 2 bases at J; junction bases unmatched: 5. The CDR3 has 13 amino acids. Germline CDR1 reads DFQATT; CDR2 reads SNEGSKA (reference sequence). The CDR3 DNA follows: TGCAGTGCCTGGGGACAGGTGCAAGAGACCCAGTACTTC. Its protein product is CSAWGQVQETQYF.

Many counts were recorded for this clonotype. The V gene is TRBV6-1, the J gene TRBJ1-5, with D possibly TRBD1 on 5 matching bases. This CDR3 spans 15 amino acids. Trimming cost V 7 bases and J 3 bases, with 16 bases left between them. Germline V CDR1 and CDR2: MNHNS, SASEGT. The CDR3: CASIIRRDYNQPQHF. DNA for the CDR3: TGTGCCAGCATCATAAGAAGGGACTACAATCAGCCCCAGCATTTT.

This clonotype has just a few counts. The gene calls are TRBV7-3 and TRBJ2-1; 8 positions agree with TRBD2. V lost 5 bases to trimming and J lost 14 bases; unmatched junction nucleotides: 11. From germline, CDR1 is SGHTA and CDR2 FQGTGA. CDR3 length: 13 residues. In DNA form, the CDR3 reads TGTGCCAGCAGCCCCCGCGTGCAGCGGGAGAAGTTCTTC. Translated: CASSPRVQREKFF.

This clonotype has a handful of counts. The V gene is TRBV13, the J gene TRBJ2-1; 8 bases are shared with TRBD2. Germline V gene lookup returns CDR1 PRHDT and CDR2 FYEKMQ (reference sequence). V shed 10 bases and J 3 bases; nucleotides not matched to a gene: 8. The CDR3 runs to 14 residues. The CDR3 coding sequence is TGTGCCACCACAGCGGGAGAGTACTACAATGAGCAGTTCTTC. It is translated as CATTAGEYYNEQFF.

The chain recombines TRBV13 with TRBJ2-1, with TRBD1 matching 10 bases. After removal of 5 bases from V and 9 bases from J, the junction contained 7 bases not matched to a gene. The CDR3 runs 14 residues. CDR1 PRHDT and CDR2 FYEKMQ come from the germline V gene (reference sequence). As DNA, the CDR3 is TGTGCCAGCAGCCTCGAGACAGGGGGCAGTGAGCAGTTCTTC. Translation gives CASSLETGGSEQFF.

This clonotype came up many times. The rearrangement uses TRBV27 and TRBJ2-1; TRBD1 aligns across 8 bases. The germline CDR1 and CDR2 sequences are MNHEY and SMNVEV (reference sequence). The CDR3 length is 16 residues. V shed 2 bases and J 2 bases; nucleotides not matched to a gene: 5. CDR3 residues: CASSLPGGGAYNEQFF. The DNA for the CDR3 is TGTGCCAGCAGTTTACCAGGGGGCGGCGCCTACAATGAGCAGTTCTTC.